The 22 T cell receptor beta chains reported below all come from one sample, sequenced in a study of a mutant IDH1 vaccine in newly diagnosed glioma. Only in-frame clones appear in the TCRdb table, and some are missing; sequencing was by immunoSEQ multiplex PCR. This sample has over 55,000 clones; more than 80% occur once, and the top ten carry roughly 3.5%. For these TCRs, the target antigens are not known. Time point here: week 11, during vaccination. Alongside topical imiquimod, each dose of vaccine comprised 300 ug of mutant IDH1 20-mer peptide. The material was PBMCs, obtained from a glioma patient whose treatment included an IDH1 peptide vaccine. The receptors were gathered from a man younger than 45 with glioma.

V and J are TRBV6-6 and TRBJ1-1; possibly TRBD1 for D (5 bases). Germline V CDR1 and CDR2: MNHNY, SVGAGI (reference sequence). The CDR3 has 13 residues. Between the trimmed V and J ends, which lost 5 bases and 3 bases, there was a span of 10 bases. The CDR3 reads CASSQQEDTEAFF. The CDR3 bases are TGTGCCAGCAGTCAACAGGAGGACACTGAAGCTTTCTTT.

The chain couples TRBV5-1 to TRBJ2-7; D is uncertain. The CDR3 length is 14 residues. Germline V gene sequence: CDR1 SGHRS, CDR2 YFSETQ. V lost 0 bases, J lost 0 bases, and 7 bases lay in between. The CDR3 reads CASSLDTSSYEQYF. The CDR3 DNA follows: TGCGCCAGCAGCTTGGACACCAGCTCCTACGAGCAGTACTTC.

This rearrangement joins TRBV5-4 to TRBJ2-1; no clear D gene. Looked up from germline, CDR1 is SGHNT and CDR2 is YYREEE (reference sequence). V was pared by 2 bases and J by 7 bases, with 4 bases between. The length of the CDR3 is 11 residues. The DNA for the CDR3 is TGTGCCAGCAGCTTAACGAATGAGCAGTTCTTC. It yields the protein CASSLTNEQFF. The complete variable domain, with remaining parts taken from reference TRBV5-4 and TRBJ2-1, reads ETGVTQSPTHLIKTRGQQVTLRCSSQSGHNTVSWYQQALGQGPQFIFQYYREEENGRGNFPPRFSGLQFPNYSSELNVNALELDDSALYLCASSLTNEQFFGPGTRLTVL.

The chain joins TRBV29-1 to TRBJ2-5; 10 nucleotides align to TRBD1. The CDR3 has 16 amino acids. Germline CDR1 and CDR2: SQVTM and ANQGSEA. The V gene end was trimmed by 8 bases and the J gene end by 5 bases; junction bases not matched to a gene: 17. DNA for the CDR3: TGCAGCACCTCCGGGACAGGGGTCAAGGTGCGGGAGACCCAGTACTTC. This encodes CSTSGTGVKVRETQYF.

With regard to this clone: At one of its ends the junction is not consistent with the germline gene, which may arise from a read error. The chain has TRBV10-3 and TRBJ2-5; possible D gene TRBD2, 6 bases. The CDR3 totals 15 residues. Germline CDR1 reads ENHRY; CDR2 reads SYGVKD. DNA of the CDR3: TGTGCCAGCAGTGTTCTCCGGGGGAACCAAGAGACCCAGTACTTC. This translates into CASSVLRGNQETQYF.

The chain employs TRBV20-1 and TRBJ1-6, with a possible D match to TRBD1 (5 bases). The germline V and J ends were trimmed by 5 bases and 10 bases, with 9 bases remaining between them. Germline V gene sequence: CDR1 DFQATT, CDR2 SNEGSKA (reference sequence). The CDR3 has 11 residues. This CDR3 is CSAGGGSPLHF. Here the CDR3 DNA reads TGCAGTGCTGGGGGGGGATCACCCCTCCACTTT.

V and J are TRBV28 and TRBJ1-3; no definite D call. The V end lost 10 bases, the J end lost 0 bases, and 13 bases lay between the germline ends. This CDR3 has 14 residues. Germline CDR1 MDHEN, CDR2 SYDVKM. Here the CDR3 DNA reads TGTGCCACCACCACGGGGAGCTCTGGAAACACCATATATTTT. It translates to CATTTGSSGNTIYF.

This chain uses TRBV2 with TRBJ1-2; 7 nucleotides align to TRBD1. The V and J ends lost 7 bases and 4 bases, in that order; junction bases with no gene match: 9. This CDR3 comprises 14 residues. The V gene's germline CDR1 is SNHLY and CDR2 FYNNEI. Here the CDR3 DNA reads TGTGCCAGCAACATAGAGACAGGGCTCTATGGCTACACCTTC. Translated, it gives CASNIETGLYGYTF.

The rearrangement joins TRBV5-1 to TRBJ2-7; 12 nucleotides align to TRBD2. The CDR3 has 16 residues. With V trimmed by 4 bases and J by 0 bases, 5 bases remained unmatched. The germline V gene has CDR1 SGHRS and CDR2 YFSETQ. The CDR3 reads CASSGTSGPTSYEQYF. CDR3 DNA sequence: TGCGCCAGCAGCGGGACTAGCGGGCCGACCTCCTACGAGCAGTACTTC.

V usage is TRBV18 and J usage is TRBJ1-6, with 7 bases identical to TRBD1. Germline lookup yields CDR1 KGHSH and CDR2 LQKENI. There are 18 residues in the CDR3. V trimming: 6 bases; J trimming: 7 bases; junction bases outside the gene matches: 18. CDR3 nucleotide sequence: TGTGCCAGCTCTCAATGGGGCCCACCGGGACAGACGAATTCACCCCTCCACTTT. Protein sequence: CASSQWGPPGQTNSPLHF.

This chain joins TRBV10-1 and TRBJ2-7, with TRBD1 identical over 11 bases. The CDR3 has 14 amino acids. Germline V gene data show CDR1 as WNHNN and CDR2 as SYGVQD (reference sequence). The trim removed 5 bases at V and 7 bases at J, leaving 7 bases unmatched. The CDR3 DNA follows: TGCGCCAGCAGTCCGGACAGGGGGCGGTATGAGCAGTACTTC. Encoded protein: CASSPDRGRYEQYF.

V is TRBV9 and J is TRBJ2-3; D remains unclear. V dropped 0 bases and J dropped 2 bases, with 10 bases sitting between them. This CDR3 has 15 amino acids. CDR1 SGDLS and CDR2 YYNGEE come from the germline V gene. CDR3 DNA sequence: TGTGCCAGCAGCGTAGTCAGCAGGATCACAGATACGCAGTATTTT. Amino acid sequence: CASSVVSRITDTQYF.

The chain couples TRBV18 to TRBJ1-5; TRBD1 agrees at 8 bases. Per the germline V gene, CDR1 is KGHSH and CDR2 is LQKENI. V was clipped by 6 bases and J by 4 bases; unmatched bases: 5. The CDR3 is 14 residues long. In DNA, the CDR3 is TGTGCCAGCTCCCTGGACAGGGTGAATCAGCCCCAGCATTTT. This encodes CASSLDRVNQPQHF.

This chain joins TRBV6-1 and TRBJ1-6; TRBD1 agrees at 9 bases. V dropped 4 bases and J dropped 7; count of bases not matched to a gene: 5. This CDR3 contains 15 residues. Germline CDR1 and CDR2: MNHNS and SASEGT. The DNA for the CDR3 is TGTGCCAGCAGTGCTGACAGGGGGGGAAATTCACCCCTCCACTTT. It encodes CASSADRGGNSPLHF.

There are a few counts of this clone. This rearrangement joins TRBV28 to TRBJ1-1; D is possibly TRBD1 (5 bases). This CDR3 has 14 amino acids. Per germline, CDR1 MDHEN and CDR2 SYDVKM. V lost 5 bases and J 3 bases, leaving 13 bases between the germline ends. This CDR3 is CASSQAQGYTEAFF. The CDR3 bases are TGTGCCAGCAGTCAAGCTCAGGGTTACACTGAAGCTTTCTTT.

The V and J genes are TRBV27 and TRBJ1-6; 9 nucleotides align to TRBD1. This CDR3 is 14 amino acids long. The V and J ends lost 6 bases and 6 bases, in that order; junction bases with no gene match: 3. Germline CDR1 reads MNHEY; CDR2 reads SMNVEV (reference sequence). CDR3 sequence (DNA): TGTGCCAGCAGACGGGGACAGGGTAATTCACCCCTCCACTTT. Protein sequence: CASRRGQGNSPLHF.

This rearrangement joins TRBV2 to TRBJ2-2; 8 bases align to TRBD1. Unmatched junction bases numbered 11, after V lost 5 bases and J lost 3 bases. Germline CDR1 and CDR2: SNHLY and FYNNEI. This CDR3 region has 17 residues. The CDR3 nucleotides are TGTGCCAGCAGTCTTCACGGACAGGGAGTGGACACCGGGGAGCTGTTTTTT. Translated: CASSLHGQGVDTGELFF.

The V call is TRBV5-1, the J call TRBJ1-3, with 7 bases lining up with TRBD1. Germline V gene lookup returns CDR1 SGHRS and CDR2 YFSETQ. The CDR3 loop spans 14 amino acids. The J segment lost 8 bases and the V segment lost 6 bases, leaving 11 bases of the junction unmatched. CDR3 region: CASNPATGRDTIYF. The CDR3 region has the DNA TGCGCCAGCAACCCCGCGACAGGGCGAGACACCATATATTTT.

This chain links TRBV30 with TRBJ2-7, with D perhaps matching TRBD2 (5 bases). The CDR3 runs to 13 residues. Trimming removed 3 bases at V and 4 bases at J, with 13 bases between. Germline V gene sequence: CDR1 GTSNPN, CDR2 SVGIG (reference sequence). The CDR3 sequence is CAWRVRGRYEQYF. In DNA, the CDR3 is TGTGCCTGGAGGGTACGGGGAAGGTACGAGCAGTACTTC.

The rearrangement links TRBV4-1 to TRBJ2-3; D gene unclear. Germline CDR1 MGHRA, CDR2 YSYEKL. Trimming took 8 bases from V and 0 from J, leaving 9 bases between them. This CDR3 has 13 amino acids. The CDR3 loop reads CASSAASTDTQYF. CDR3 DNA: TGCGCCAGCTCGGCGGCGAGCACAGATACGCAGTATTTT.

The V call is TRBV11-3, the J call TRBJ2-2; perhaps TRBD1 as D (5 bases). CDR1 SGHNT and CDR2 YENEEA come from the germline V gene. Trimming stripped 5 bases from V and 1 base from J, with 8 bases between. CDR3 length: 14 amino acids. For the CDR3, the DNA is TGTGCCAGCAGCCCCGGACAGAACACCGGGGAGCTGTTTTTT. The encoded protein is CASSPGQNTGELFF.

J is TRBJ1-2 and V is TRBV4-1; TRBD1 is a possible D gene (5 bases). The CDR3 consists of 16 residues. V was shortened by 4 bases and J by 0 bases, with 15 bases between the two germline ends. CDR1 is MGHRA, CDR2 YSYEKL, per germline. In DNA form, the CDR3 reads TGCGCCAGCAGCCCGTACGGGACTCAGGCTAACTATGGCTACACCTTC. Its protein product is CASSPYGTQANYGYTF.